Listed below are T cell receptor beta chains from one sample, sequenced in a study of blood T cell repertoires in COVID-19. The table came from immunoSEQ multiplex PCR; TCRdb's copy has only in-frame clones and leaves some out. This sample has roughly 140,000 clones, with around 89% found just once. Sequencing was performed on peripheral blood. The receptors originated from a woman aged 60-75 years with active COVID-19. Each CDR3 is given with its conserved first and last residue. A D gene is named only where the DNA matches it firmly. Rows may omit the clone size; those that give it use once, few, many or a size class.

clone size,V gene,D gene,J gene,CDR3 protein,CDR3 DNA
NA,TRBV19,NA,TRBJ2-7,CASSMGGRGHEQYF,TGTGCCAGTAGTATGGGTGGGAGAGGCCACGAGCAGTACTTC
NA,TRBV27,NA,TRBJ2-2,CASSYEVNTGELFF,TGTGCCAGCAGTTACGAGGTGAACACCGGGGAGCTGTTTTTT
NA,TRBV19,NA,TRBJ2-2,CASSNPRTPNTGELFF,TGTGCCAGTAGTAACCCCCGGACTCCGAACACCGGGGAGCTGTTTTTT
NA,TRBV27,NA,TRBJ2-7,CASSSSSYEQYF,TGTGCCAGCAGCTCTAGCTCCTACGAGCAGTACTTC
once,TRBV6-2/TRBV6-3,NA,TRBJ2-7,CASSYIGGAYEQYF,TGTGCCAGCAGTTACATCGGCGGGGCCTACGAGCAGTACTTC
NA,TRBV11-3,NA,TRBJ2-2,CASSLYNTGELFF,TGTGCCAGCAGCCTCTATAACACCGGGGAGCTGTTTTTT
NA,TRBV6-2/TRBV6-3,TRBD2,TRBJ2-2,CASSSILGLAGSSTGELFF,TGTGCCAGCAGTTCTATCTTGGGACTAGCGGGGTCGAGCACCGGGGAGCTGTTTTTT
NA,TRBV28,TRBD1,TRBJ2-7,CASSTRQGIHEQYF,TGTGCCAGCAGTACTAGACAGGGAATTCACGAGCAGTACTTC
NA,TRBV7-6,NA,TRBJ2-2,CASSLLPGANTGELFF,TGTGCCAGCAGCTTATTGCCGGGGGCGAACACCGGGGAGCTGTTTTTT
once,TRBV7-9,NA,TRBJ2-7,CASSEDTTYSYEQYF,TGTGCCAGCAGCGAGGACACGACCTACTCCTACGAGCAGTACTTC
NA,TRBV18,TRBD2,TRBJ2-7,CASSYRGLAGYSASYEQYF,TGTGCCAGCTCTTACAGGGGACTAGCGGGTTATAGTGCCTCCTACGAGCAGTACTTC
NA,TRBV28,NA,TRBJ1-4,CASSLLGLGEKLFF,TGTGCCAGCAGTTTACTGGGGCTCGGGGAAAAACTGTTTTTT
NA,TRBV7-8,NA,TRBJ2-7,CASSSYPGKSSYEQYF,TGTGCCAGCAGTTCTTACCCCGGGAAGAGCTCCTACGAGCAGTACTTC
NA,TRBV6-2/TRBV6-3,TRBD2,TRBJ2-1,CASSNVVGGRDKFF,TGTGCCAGCAGTAATGTAGTAGGCGGGAGGGACAAGTTCTTC
NA,TRBV29-1,NA,TRBJ2-3,CSARQGGAGDTQYF,TGCAGCGCGCGGCAGGGCGGGGCGGGAGATACGCAGTATTTT